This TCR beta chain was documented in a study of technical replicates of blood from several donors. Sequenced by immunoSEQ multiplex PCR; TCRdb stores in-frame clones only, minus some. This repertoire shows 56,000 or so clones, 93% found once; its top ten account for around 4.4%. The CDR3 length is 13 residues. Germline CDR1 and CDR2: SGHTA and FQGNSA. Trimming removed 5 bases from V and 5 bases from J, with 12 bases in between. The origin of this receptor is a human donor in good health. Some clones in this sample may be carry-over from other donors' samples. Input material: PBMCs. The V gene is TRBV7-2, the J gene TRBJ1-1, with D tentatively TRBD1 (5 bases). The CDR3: CASSAIGGTEAFF. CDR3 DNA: TGTGCCAGCAGCGCTATTGGGGGGACTGAAGCTTTCTTT.